The 4 T cell receptor beta chains listed next were all sequenced from one sample in a study of blood T cells in healthy people across ages. Primers used in a second PCR of about 7 to 12 cycles were a sample-barcoded 5' primer and a J-beta primer mix. TCRdb recomputed calls from the 5' RACE reads with MiXCR, one row per CDR3 protein. Counted here are some 1.7 million distinct CDR3 sequences, approximately 28% occurring once; the ten biggest clones make up more than 6%. Material: blood. The source of these receptors is a woman under 40 in good health.

Remarks on this clonotype: It may be a read error: a sequence one base away is much more abundant. The rearrangement links TRBV29-1 to TRBJ2-7, with a tentative D call TRBD2 (7 bases). CDR1 is SQVTM and CDR2 is ANQGSEA in the germline V gene. The CDR3 runs 16 residues. V shed 8 bases and J shed 7 bases, with 30 bases lying between them. DNA for the CDR3: TGCAGCCCGCGGGGGCCCCGCGGTAAGTCCTACAATGAGCAGTACTTC. This sequence encodes CSPRGPRGKSYNEQYF.

Only a few counts were recorded for this clonotype. This rearrangement joins TRBV27 to TRBJ2-1; D possibly corresponds to TRBD1 (6 bases). CDR3 length: 14 amino acids. Germline V gives CDR1 MNHEY, CDR2 SMNVEV (reference sequence). The V gene lost 4 bases and the J gene lost 7 bases, with 14 bases spanning the gap. Written as DNA, the CDR3 is TGTGCCAGCAGTTCCACGGGACAAGAGAATGAGCAGTTCTTC. Translation: CASSSTGQENEQFF.

In DNA form, the CDR3 reads TGTGCCGAGGGACAGGGGGCGAACTATGGCTACACCTTC. This sequence encodes CAEGQGANYGYTF. The rearrangement links TRBV6-1 to TRBJ1-2; 12 nucleotides agree with TRBD1. This CDR3 has 13 residues. V lost 11 bases, J lost 2 bases, and 3 bases stayed unmatched. Germline V gene lookup returns CDR1 MNHNS and CDR2 SASEGT.

Many counts were recorded for this clonotype. The rearrangement uses TRBV29-1 and TRBJ2-1; TRBD2 aligns across 7 bases. Germline assignment: CDR1 SQVTM and CDR2 ANQGSEA. The CDR3 is 14 amino acids. The junction had 8 bases not matched to a gene; V was cut back by 3 bases and J by 6 bases. CDR3 nucleotide sequence: TGCAGCGTTGACCGCGGGGGTAGGGGCAATGAGCAGTTCTTC. This codes for CSVDRGGRGNEQFF.